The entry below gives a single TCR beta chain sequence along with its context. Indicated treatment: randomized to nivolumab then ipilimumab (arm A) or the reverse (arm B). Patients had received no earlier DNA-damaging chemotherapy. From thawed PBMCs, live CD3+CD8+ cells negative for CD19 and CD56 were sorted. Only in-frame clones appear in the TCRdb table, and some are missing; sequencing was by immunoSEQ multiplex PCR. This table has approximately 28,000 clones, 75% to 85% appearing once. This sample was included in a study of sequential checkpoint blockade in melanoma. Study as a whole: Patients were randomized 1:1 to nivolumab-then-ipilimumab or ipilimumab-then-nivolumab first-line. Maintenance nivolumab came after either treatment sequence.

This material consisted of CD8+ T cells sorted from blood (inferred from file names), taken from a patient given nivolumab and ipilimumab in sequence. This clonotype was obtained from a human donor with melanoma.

CDR3 in amino acids: CASTDDSFLLAKHTEAFF. CDR3 DNA: TGTGCCAGTACCGACGACAGCTTTTTACTCGCGAAGCACACTGAAGCTTTCTTT. This chain links TRBV19 with TRBJ1-1; D perhaps matches TRBD1 (5 bases). Germline CDR1 is LNHDA and CDR2 is SQIVND (reference sequence). The CDR3 is 18 amino acids. V was cut by 7 bases and J by 3 bases, with 27 bases left in between.